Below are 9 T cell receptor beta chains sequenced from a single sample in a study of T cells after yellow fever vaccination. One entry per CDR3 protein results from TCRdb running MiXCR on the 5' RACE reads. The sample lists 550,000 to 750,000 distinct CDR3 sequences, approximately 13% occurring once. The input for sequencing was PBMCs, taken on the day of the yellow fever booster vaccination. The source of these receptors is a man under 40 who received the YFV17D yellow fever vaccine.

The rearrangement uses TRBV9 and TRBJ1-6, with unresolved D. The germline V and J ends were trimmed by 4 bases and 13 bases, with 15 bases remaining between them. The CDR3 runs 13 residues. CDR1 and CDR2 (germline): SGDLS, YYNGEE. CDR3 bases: TGTGCCAGCAGCCTAGACGGTTTTACTCCCCTCCACTTT. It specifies CASSLDGFTPLHF.

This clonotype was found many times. The CDR3 DNA is TGCAGTGCTGCAGGGGGTAGGGGCAATCAGCCCCAGCATTTT. Residues: CSAAGGRGNQPQHF. The chain employs TRBV20-1 and TRBJ1-5; 7 nucleotides line up with TRBD1. The length of the CDR3 is 14 residues. Germline values: CDR1 DFQATT, CDR2 SNEGSKA (reference sequence). Germline trimming cut 5 bases from V and 2 bases from J; bases unmatched to any gene: 6.

The CDR3 reads CATNAPGDQETQYF. The CDR3 nucleotides read TGTGCCACCAACGCGCCCGGGGATCAAGAGACCCAGTACTTC. The chain links TRBV15 to TRBJ2-5; a weak D match, TRBD2 (5 bases). This CDR3 has 14 residues. Trimming took off 7 bases at V and 2 bases at J, with 14 bases between the two ends. Germline V gene lookup returns CDR1 LNHNV and CDR2 YYDKDF (reference sequence).

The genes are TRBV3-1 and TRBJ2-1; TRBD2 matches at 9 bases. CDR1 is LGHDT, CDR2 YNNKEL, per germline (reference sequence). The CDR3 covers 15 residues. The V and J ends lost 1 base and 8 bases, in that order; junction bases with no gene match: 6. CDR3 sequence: CASSQGDSGSYEQFF. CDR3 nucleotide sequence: TGTGCCAGCAGCCAAGGGGATAGCGGGAGTTATGAGCAGTTCTTC.

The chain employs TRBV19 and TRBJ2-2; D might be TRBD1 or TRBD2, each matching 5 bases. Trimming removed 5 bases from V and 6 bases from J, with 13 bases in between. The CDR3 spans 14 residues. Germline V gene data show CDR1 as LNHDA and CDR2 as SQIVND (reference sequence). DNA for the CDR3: TGTGCCAGTAGTGCTGGGATGGGGGCCGGGGAGCTGTTTTTT. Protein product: CASSAGMGAGELFF.

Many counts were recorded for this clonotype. The CDR3 protein is CSARVQGTSGNTIYF. CDR3 bases: TGCAGTGCTAGAGTTCAGGGGACCTCTGGAAACACCATATATTTT. V usage is TRBV20-1 and J usage is TRBJ1-3; maybe TRBD1 (6 bases). Trimming removed 1 base from V and 0 bases from J, with 10 bases in between. The CDR3 is made up of 15 amino acids. Germline lookup yields CDR1 DFQATT and CDR2 SNEGSKA (reference sequence).

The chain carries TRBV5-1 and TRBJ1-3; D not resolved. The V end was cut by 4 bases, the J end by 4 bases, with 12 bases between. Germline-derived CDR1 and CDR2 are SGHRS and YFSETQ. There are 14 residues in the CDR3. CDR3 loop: CASSQTGSGNTIYF. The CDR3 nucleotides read TGCGCCAGCAGCCAAACGGGGTCCGGAAACACCATATATTTT. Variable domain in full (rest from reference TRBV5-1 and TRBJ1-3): KAGVTQTPRYLIKTRGQQVTLSCSPISGHRSVSWYQQTPGQGLQFLFEYFSETQRNKGNFPGRFSGRQFSNSRSEMNVSTLELGDSALYLCASSQTGSGNTIYFGEGSWLTVV.

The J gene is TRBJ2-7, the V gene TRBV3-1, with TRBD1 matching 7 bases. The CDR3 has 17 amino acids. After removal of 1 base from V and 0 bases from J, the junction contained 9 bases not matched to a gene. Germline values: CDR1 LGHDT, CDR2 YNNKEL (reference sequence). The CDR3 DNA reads TGTGCCAGCAGCCAAGCCCCCACCGGGACAGCCTCCTACGAGCAGTACTTC. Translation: CASSQAPTGTASYEQYF.

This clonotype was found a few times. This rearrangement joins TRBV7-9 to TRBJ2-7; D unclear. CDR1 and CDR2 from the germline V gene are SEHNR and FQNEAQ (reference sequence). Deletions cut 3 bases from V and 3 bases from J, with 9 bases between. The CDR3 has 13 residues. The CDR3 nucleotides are TGTGCCAGCAGCTTTAGTACGGACTACGAGCAGTACTTC. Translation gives CASSFSTDYEQYF.